Below, 14 T cell receptor beta chains from the same sample are listed, as sequenced in a study of cytotoxic CD8 clonotypes in ibrutinib-treated CLL. Only in-frame clones appear in the TCRdb table, and some are missing; sequencing was by immunoSEQ multiplex PCR. The data show more than 200,000 clones, 70% seen once. The sequencing here drew on PBMCs, taken after 24 months of ibrutinib treatment. The receptors derive from a human donor with chronic lymphocytic leukemia.

This clone was counted only a few times. The chain carries TRBV11-3 and TRBJ2-7; a possible D gene is TRBD2 (6 bases). Germline CDR1 reads SGHNT; CDR2 reads YENEEA. Trimming took 2 bases from V and 4 from J, leaving 15 bases between them. This CDR3 has 15 amino acids. CDR3 amino acids: CASSLRDSVGYEQYF. The CDR3 DNA follows: TGTGCCAGCAGCTTAAGGGACTCGGTAGGATACGAGCAGTACTTC. Looking up the rest from reference TRBV11-3 and TRBJ2-7 gives the full variable domain: EAGVVQSPRYKIIEKKQPVAFWCNPISGHNTLYWYLQNLGQGPELLIRYENEEAVDDSQLPKDRFSAERLKGVDSTLKIQPAELGDSAVYLCASSLRDSVGYEQYFGPGTRLTVT.

The genes are TRBV5-1 and TRBJ1-1; a weak D match, TRBD1 (6 bases). In germline, CDR1 is SGHRS, CDR2 YFSETQ. There are 15 residues in the CDR3. V was pared by 1 base and J by 0 bases, with 10 bases between. CDR3 nucleotides: TGCGCCAGCAGCTTGTACGGGGACATGAACACTGAAGCTTTCTTT. Translation: CASSLYGDMNTEAFF.

The V call is TRBV5-4, the J call TRBJ1-1; D remains ambiguous. The V end was cut by 0 bases, the J end by 5 bases, with 11 bases between. Germline CDR1 and CDR2: SGHNT and YYREEE (reference sequence). The CDR3 contains 14 residues. The CDR3 DNA reads as TGTGCCAGCAGCTTGGAGGTCAGTAATACTGAAGCTTTCTTT. It encodes CASSLEVSNTEAFF.

The gene calls are TRBV4-3 and TRBJ2-1, with 11 bases lining up with TRBD2. The V gene end was trimmed by 0 bases and the J gene end by 11 bases; junction bases not matched to a gene: 9. This CDR3 is built from 16 residues. Germline V gene lookup returns CDR1 LGHNA and CDR2 YSLEER. CDR3 bases: TGCGCCAGCAGCCAAGACAGCTCGTCTAGCGGGAGGAAGCAGTTCTTC. Translated, it gives CASSQDSSSSGRKQFF.

The chain joins TRBV7-8 to TRBJ2-7; maybe TRBD1 (6 bases). CDR1 is SGHVS, CDR2 FQNEAQ, per germline. V was shortened by 1 base and J by 5 bases, with 12 bases between the two germline ends. The CDR3 consists of 14 residues. The CDR3 bases are TGTGCCAGCAGCTTAGATCGGACAGCAGACGAGCAGTACTTC. Protein product: CASSLDRTADEQYF.

The J gene is TRBJ2-1, the V gene TRBV7-2; 7 bases align to TRBD1. CDR3 length equals 14 residues. V was clipped by 5 bases and J by 8 bases; unmatched bases: 9. Germline lookup yields CDR1 SGHTA and CDR2 FQGNSA. DNA for the CDR3: TGTGCCAGCAGCCAGAGACAGGGACAATATGAGCAGTTCTTC. Translating it yields CASSQRQGQYEQFF.

This chain connects TRBV6-5 to TRBJ2-7, with 11 bases lining up with TRBD1. This CDR3 is built from 15 residues. J lost 1 base, V lost 6 bases, and 5 bases had no gene match. Germline CDR1 is MNHEY and CDR2 is SVGAGI. This CDR3 is CASSPGTGGSYEQYF. CDR3 nucleotides: TGTGCCAGCAGCCCCGGGACAGGGGGATCCTACGAGCAGTACTTC.

The V and J genes are TRBV18 and TRBJ1-3, with 7 bases that match TRBD1. The J segment lost 0 bases and the V segment lost 3 bases, leaving 14 bases of the junction unmatched. Germline CDR1 and CDR2: KGHSH and LQKENI. This CDR3 is built from 19 residues. In DNA, the CDR3 is TGTGCCAGCTCACCCGACAGGGCATCTACCGATTTCTCTGGAAACACCATATATTTT. Its translation is CASSPDRASTDFSGNTIYF.

J is TRBJ1-3 and V is TRBV11-3; tentative D call: TRBD1 (6 bases). The V end lost 1 base, the J end lost 1 base, and 14 bases lay between the germline ends. CDR3 length: 17 residues. In germline, CDR1 is SGHNT, CDR2 YENEEA. In DNA, the CDR3 is TGTGCCAGCAGCTTAGGCCCTACAGGGTCTTCTGGAAACACCATATATTTT. Translation: CASSLGPTGSSGNTIYF. The full variable domain, in which reference TRBV11-3 and TRBJ1-3 provide the parts outside the CDR3, is EAGVVQSPRYKIIEKKQPVAFWCNPISGHNTLYWYLQNLGQGPELLIRYENEEAVDDSQLPKDRFSAERLKGVDSTLKIQPAELGDSAVYLCASSLGPTGSSGNTIYFGEGSWLTVV.

The chain uses TRBV7-3 and TRBJ2-5; 9 bases agree with TRBD2. This CDR3 is 15 amino acids long. V shed 3 bases, J shed 3 bases, and the junction held 5 bases outside the gene matches. The V gene's germline CDR1 is SGHTA and CDR2 FQGTGA. The CDR3 loop is CASSFGGRAEETQYF. As DNA, the CDR3 is TGTGCCAGCAGCTTCGGCGGGAGGGCCGAAGAGACCCAGTACTTC.

This rearrangement joins TRBV29-1 to TRBJ2-1; TRBD1 aligns across 9 bases. Trimming took 6 bases from V and 0 from J; bases not matched to a gene: 6. The germline V gene has CDR1 SQVTM and CDR2 ANQGSEA. The CDR3 is 15 residues long. The CDR3 DNA follows: TGCAGCGTGGGACAGGGCTACGGCTCCTACAATGAGCAGTTCTTC. Translation: CSVGQGYGSYNEQFF.

The chain uses TRBV9 and TRBJ1-3, with 8 bases identical to TRBD1. This CDR3 has 14 amino acids. The germline V gene has CDR1 SGDLS and CDR2 YYNGEE. Unmatched junction bases numbered 5, after V lost 5 bases and J lost 4 bases. The CDR3 is CASRRGTGGNTIYF. In DNA form, the CDR3 reads TGTGCCAGCAGGAGAGGGACAGGAGGAAACACCATATATTTT.

This clone was observed a handful of times. Other DNA sequences in this sample translate to the same CDR3. Written as DNA, the CDR3 is TGTGCCAGCAGCCTTTCAGGTAGCTCCTACGAGCAGTACTTC. Translated: CASSLSGSSYEQYF. This chain uses TRBV11-2 with TRBJ2-7, with D unresolved. CDR1 and CDR2 (germline): SGHAT, FQNNGV. The V end was cut by 5 bases, the J end by 0 bases, with 11 bases between. The CDR3 sequence is 14 residues long.

The chain uses TRBV11-2 and TRBJ2-1, with 7 bases lining up with TRBD1. The CDR3 is 14 residues long. Germline V gene lookup returns CDR1 SGHAT and CDR2 FQNNGV. V was clipped by 3 bases and J by 7 bases; unmatched bases: 6. CDR3 nucleotide sequence: TGTGCCAGCAGCTTTTTTCAGGGGGAAAATGAGCAGTTCTTC. Protein: CASSFFQGENEQFF.